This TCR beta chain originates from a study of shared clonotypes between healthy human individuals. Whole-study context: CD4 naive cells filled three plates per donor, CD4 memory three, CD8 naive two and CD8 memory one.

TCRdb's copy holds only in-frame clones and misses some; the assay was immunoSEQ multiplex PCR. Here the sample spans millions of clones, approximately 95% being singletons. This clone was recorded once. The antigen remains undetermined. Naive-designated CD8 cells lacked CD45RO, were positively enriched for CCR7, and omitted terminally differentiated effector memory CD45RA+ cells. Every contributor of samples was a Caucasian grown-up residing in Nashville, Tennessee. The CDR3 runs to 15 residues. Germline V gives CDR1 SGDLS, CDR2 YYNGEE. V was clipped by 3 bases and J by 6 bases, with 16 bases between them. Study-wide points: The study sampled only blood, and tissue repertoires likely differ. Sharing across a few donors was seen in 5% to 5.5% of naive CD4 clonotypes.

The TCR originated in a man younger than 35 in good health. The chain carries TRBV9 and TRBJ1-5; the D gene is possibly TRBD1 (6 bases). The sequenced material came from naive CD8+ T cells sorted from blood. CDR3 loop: CASSGGGGAGQPQHF. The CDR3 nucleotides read TGTGCCAGCAGCGGTGGAGGGGGAGCTGGTCAGCCCCAGCATTTT.